The TCR beta chain under discussion was sequenced for a study of T cell responses to AZD1222 COVID-19 vaccine. The method was immunoSEQ multiplex PCR; TCRdb's version includes in-frame clones alone and lacks a portion of them. Of roughly 150,000 clones listed, around 92% were seen once; the top ten hold roughly 2.2%. Comments on this clone: What it recognizes is unknown.

CDR3 length: 14 amino acids. Between the trimmed V and J ends, which lost 3 bases and 7 bases, there was a span of 15 bases. Germline values: CDR1 KGHSH, CDR2 LQKENI. Study outcomes and limitations: As reported, nearly half of all spike-specific TCRs target variant regions that are unmutated.

This receptor was taken from an adult in good health. Specimen: peripheral blood, collected on day 0 of AZD1222 vaccination. V is TRBV18 and J is TRBJ1-2, with unresolved D. The DNA for the CDR3 is TGTGCCAGCTCACCGGACGCCTCCCCTCCTGGCTACACCTTC. It encodes CASSPDASPPGYTF. The full variable domain, with the rest looked up from reference TRBV18 and TRBJ1-2, is NAGVMQNPRHLVRRRGQEARLRCSPMKGHSHVYWYRQLPEEGLKFMVYLQKENIIDESGMPKERFSAEFPKEGPSILRIQQVVRGDSAAYFCASSPDASPPGYTFGSGTRLTVV.